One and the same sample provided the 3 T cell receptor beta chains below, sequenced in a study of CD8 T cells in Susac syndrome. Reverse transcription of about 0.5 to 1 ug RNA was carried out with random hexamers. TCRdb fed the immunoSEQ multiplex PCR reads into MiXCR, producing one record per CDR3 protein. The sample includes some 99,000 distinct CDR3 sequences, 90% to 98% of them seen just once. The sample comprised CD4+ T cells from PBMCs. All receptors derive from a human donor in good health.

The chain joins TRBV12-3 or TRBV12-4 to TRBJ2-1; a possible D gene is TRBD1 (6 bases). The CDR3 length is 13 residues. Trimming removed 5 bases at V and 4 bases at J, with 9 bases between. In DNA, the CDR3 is TGTGCCAGCAGTCAACAGGGTTACAATGAGCAGTTCTTC. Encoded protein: CASSQQGYNEQFF.

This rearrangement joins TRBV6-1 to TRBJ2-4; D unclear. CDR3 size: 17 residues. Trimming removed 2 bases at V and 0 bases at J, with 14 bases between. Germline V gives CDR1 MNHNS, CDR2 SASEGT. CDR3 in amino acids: CASSESTSVIAKNIQYF. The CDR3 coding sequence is TGTGCCAGCAGTGAAAGCACATCAGTTATAGCCAAAAACATTCAGTACTTC.

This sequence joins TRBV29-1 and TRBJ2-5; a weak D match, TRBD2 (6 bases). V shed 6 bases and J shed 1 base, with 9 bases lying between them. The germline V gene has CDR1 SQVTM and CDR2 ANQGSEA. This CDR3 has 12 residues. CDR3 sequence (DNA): TGCAGCGTCCTAGCGACCCAAGAGACCCAGTACTTC. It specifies CSVLATQETQYF.